The rows below give T cell receptor beta chains drawn from one sample of a study of CD8+CD57+ T cells in acquired aplastic anemia. TCRdb redid the calling of the reads with MiXCR, one entry per CDR3 protein. The table lists about 270,000 distinct CDR3 sequences, approximately 56% of them singletons. The sample comprised sorted CD4+, CD8+, or CD8+CD57+ T cells (not recorded which) from PBMCs. The receptors stem from a human donor with severe aplastic anemia or a healthy control (not recorded which). Both conserved end residues are part of each CDR3. Each record gives: V gene, clone size, J gene, D gene, CDR3 protein, CDR3 DNA. A D gene is named only where the DNA matches it firmly. Part of the rows lack a size; the others show once, few, many or a class for expanded clones.

>TRBV20-1|few|TRBJ1-1|-
CSARAVGQQAFF
TGCAGTGCTAGAGCCGTGGGACAACAAGCTTTCTTT
>TRBV7-8|few|TRBJ2-7|-
CASSLATTGTRLYEQYF
TGTGCCAGCAGCTTAGCCACAACCGGGACCAGACTTTACGAGCAGTACTTC
>TRBV7-8|-|TRBJ2-3|-
CASSPSGNDYTDTQYF
TGTGCCAGCAGCCCCTCGGGTAACGACTACACAGATACGCAGTATTTT
>TRBV2|-|TRBJ1-6|-
CASTRGESSYNSPLHF
TGTGCCAGCACCAGGGGAGAGAGCTCCTATAATTCACCCCTCCACTTT
>TRBV7-9|few|TRBJ1-1|-
CASSLAGLLNTEAFF
TGTGCCAGCAGCTTAGCGGGACTCCTGAACACTGAAGCTTTCTTT
>TRBV11-2|-|TRBJ1-2|-
CASSSDPGYGYTF
TGTGCCAGCAGCTCCGACCCTGGCTATGGCTACACCTTC
>TRBV7-9|-|TRBJ1-2|-
CASGSSHGSGYTF
TGTGCCAGCGGCTCCTCCCACGGGAGTGGCTACACCTTC
>TRBV20-1|-|TRBJ2-3|TRBD2
CSAPRGGSTDTQYF
TGCAGTGCACCGCGGGGGGGGAGCACAGATACGCAGTATTTT
>TRBV28|-|TRBJ1-4|-
CASSFAGGPTNEKLFF
TGCGCCAGCAGTTTTGCGGGGGGACCAACTAATGAAAAACTGTTTTTT
>TRBV24-1|-|TRBJ2-5|-
CATSDYRQAQETQYF
TGTGCCACCAGTGACTACCGACAGGCTCAAGAGACCCAGTACTTC
>TRBV19|many|TRBJ2-6|-
CASSQSEGTVFANVLTF
TGTGCCAGTAGTCAAAGCGAGGGGACCGTCTTCGCCAACGTCCTGACTTTC
>TRBV6-5|-|TRBJ1-3|-
CASVPLGAGLYAIHF
TGTGCCAGCGTTCCTCTTGGAGCCGGGTTGTACGCCATACATTTT
>TRBV10-3|-|TRBJ2-7|-
CAGTPASYEQYF
TGTGCCGGGACACCCGCCTCCTACGAGCAGTACTTC
>TRBV19|-|TRBJ1-3|-
CASSIGAGHLSGNTIYF
TGTGCCAGTAGTATAGGAGCAGGCCACCTCTCTGGAAACACCATATATTTT
>TRBV19|many|TRBJ1-1|-
CASNGLLPTEAFF
TGTGCCAGTAATGGTCTCCTCCCAACTGAAGCTTTCTTT
>TRBV28|few|TRBJ2-2|TRBD2
CASSGGNTGELFF
TGTGCCAGTAGCGGGGGGAACACCGGGGAGCTGTTTTTT
>TRBV20-1|once|TRBJ2-3|-
CSAPKRGDTQYF
TGCAGTGCACCCAAGAGGGGAGATACGCAGTATTTT
>TRBV4-1|-|TRBJ2-5|TRBD2
CASSQVGGVETQYF
TGTGCCAGCAGCCAAGTCGGGGGGGTGGAGACCCAGTACTTC
>TRBV20-1|few|TRBJ2-7|TRBD1
CSAHPGQGVYEQYF
TGCAGTGCTCATCCGGGACAGGGCGTCTACGAGCAGTACTTC
>TRBV7-9|few|TRBJ1-5|-
CASQLGSYQPQHF
TGTGCCAGCCAATTGGGGTCTTATCAGCCCCAGCATTTT
>TRBV20-1|-|TRBJ2-7|-
CSARAGFEYEQYF
TGCAGTGCTAGAGCGGGCTTTGAATACGAGCAGTACTTC
>TRBV7-7|few|TRBJ2-7|TRBD1
CASSSDRGSSYEQYF
TGTGCTAGCAGCTCCGACAGGGGCTCCTCCTACGAGCAGTACTTC
>TRBV7-7|few|TRBJ2-5|-
CASSLGGLLETQYF
TGTGCTAGCAGCTTAGGGGGACTATTAGAGACCCAGTACTTC
>TRBV6-5|many|TRBJ1-6|-
CASSYGLPQSSYNSPLHF
TGTGCCAGCAGTTATGGCCTCCCCCAGAGCTCCTATAATTCACCCCTCCACTTT
>TRBV6-4|-|TRBJ2-7|-
CASSDSMGTGAGEQYF
TGTGCCAGCAGTGACTCGATGGGCACCGGGGCTGGCGAGCAGTACTTC
>TRBV5-5|-|TRBJ2-6|TRBD1
CASKGQGVSGANALTF
TGTGCCAGCAAGGGACAGGGGGTCTCTGGGGCCAACGCCCTGACTTTC
>TRBV7-8|-|TRBJ1-1|-
CASSADILEAFF
TGTGCCAGCAGCGCTGACATCCTAGAAGCTTTCTTT
>TRBV6-5|many|TRBJ2-2|TRBD1
CASSYTGQAAGELFF
TGTGCCAGCAGTTACACGGGACAGGCTGCCGGGGAGCTGTTTTTT
>TRBV24-1|-|TRBJ2-3|TRBD1
CATSDTGQADTQYF
TGTGCCACCAGTGACACCGGACAGGCAGATACGCAGTATTTT
>TRBV7-9|-|TRBJ2-1|TRBD2
CASSSTGLAGGETYTEQFF
TGTGCCAGCAGCTCAACCGGACTAGCGGGGGGCGAAACCTACACTGAGCAGTTCTTC
>TRBV9|once|TRBJ2-7|TRBD2
CASSVTLAGEQYF
TGTGCCAGCAGCGTAACGCTAGCGGGAGAGCAGTACTTC
>TRBV12-3/TRBV12-4|many|TRBJ1-2|TRBD1
CASSLTGNYGYTF
TGTGCCAGCAGTTTGACAGGGAACTATGGCTACACCTTC
>TRBV5-1|-|TRBJ1-1|-
CASSKTGTAEAFF
TGCGCCAGCAGTAAAACAGGGACGGCTGAAGCTTTCTTT
>TRBV5-5|once|TRBJ2-6|-
CASSLVGQGGSGANVLTF
TGTGCCAGCAGCTTGGTTGGTCAGGGGGGCTCTGGGGCTAACGTCCTGACTTTC
>TRBV29-1|-|TRBJ2-7|-
CSVTTTSYEQYF
TGCAGCGTGACTACTACGAGCTACGAGCAGTACTTC
>TRBV20-1|-|TRBJ2-5|TRBD2
CSARGQLAGETQYF
TGCAGTGCTAGGGGCCAACTAGCGGGAGAGACCCAGTACTTC
>TRBV20-1|-|TRBJ1-1|-
CSAARGGGMNTEAFF
TGCAGTGCTGCCAGGGGTGGAGGGATGAACACTGAAGCTTTCTTT
>TRBV9|few|TRBJ1-3|-
CASSPPPAGTAGNTIYF
TGTGCCAGCAGCCCCCCCCCCGCAGGGACCGCTGGAAACACCATATATTTT
>TRBV5-1|-|TRBJ2-7|-
CASSLQLSYEQYF
TGCGCCAGCTCCCTACAACTATCCTACGAGCAGTACTTC
>TRBV10-3|-|TRBJ1-5|-
CAIRPNWDQPQHF
TGTGCCATCAGACCGAATTGGGATCAGCCCCAGCATTTT
>TRBV7-9|many|TRBJ2-5|TRBD1
CASSAGQGGKTQYF
TGTGCCAGCAGCGCCGGACAGGGCGGAAAGACCCAGTACTTC
>TRBV7-2|few|TRBJ2-3|-
CASSLRTDTQYF
TGTGCCAGCAGCCTCCGCACAGATACGCAGTATTTT
>TRBV3-1|many|TRBJ2-2|TRBD2
CATGGIGELFF
TGTGCCACCGGGGGGATCGGGGAGCTGTTTTTT
>TRBV29-1|few|TRBJ1-1|-
CSVEDVPGSLITEAFF
TGCAGCGTTGAAGATGTGCCAGGCTCTTTGATCACTGAAGCTTTCTTT
>TRBV2|few|TRBJ1-6|TRBD1
CASRTGGSPLHF
TGTGCCAGCCGGACAGGGGGTTCACCCCTCCACTTT
>TRBV5-6|-|TRBJ1-1|TRBD1
CASSFGQGVDTEAFF
TGTGCCAGCAGCTTTGGACAGGGAGTAGACACTGAAGCTTTCTTT
>TRBV24-1|-|TRBJ2-7|-
CATSDGGALGEQYF
TGTGCCACCAGTGACGGCGGAGCTTTGGGCGAGCAGTACTTC